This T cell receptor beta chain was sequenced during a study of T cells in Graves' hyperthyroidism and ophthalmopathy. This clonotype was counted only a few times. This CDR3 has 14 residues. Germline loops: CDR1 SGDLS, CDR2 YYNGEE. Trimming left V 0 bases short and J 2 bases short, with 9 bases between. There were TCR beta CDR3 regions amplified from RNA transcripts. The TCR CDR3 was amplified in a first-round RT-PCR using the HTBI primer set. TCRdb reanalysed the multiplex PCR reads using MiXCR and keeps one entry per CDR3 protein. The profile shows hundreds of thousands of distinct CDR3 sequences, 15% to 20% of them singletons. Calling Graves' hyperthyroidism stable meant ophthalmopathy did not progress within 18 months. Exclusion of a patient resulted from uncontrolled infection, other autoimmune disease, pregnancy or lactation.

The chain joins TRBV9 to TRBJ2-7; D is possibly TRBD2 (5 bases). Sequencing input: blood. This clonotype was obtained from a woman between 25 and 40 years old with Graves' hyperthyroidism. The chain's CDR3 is CASSVGGSPYEQYF. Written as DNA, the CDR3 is TGTGCCAGCAGCGTAGGTGGGAGCCCCTACGAGCAGTACTTC.